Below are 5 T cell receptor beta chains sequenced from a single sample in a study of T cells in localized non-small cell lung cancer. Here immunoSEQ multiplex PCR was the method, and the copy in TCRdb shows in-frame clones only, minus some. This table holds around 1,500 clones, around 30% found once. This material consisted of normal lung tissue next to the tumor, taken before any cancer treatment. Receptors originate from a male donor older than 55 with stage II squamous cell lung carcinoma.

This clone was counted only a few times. CDR3 residues: CASRAVGGYTF. The CDR3 DNA reads as TGTGCCAGCAGGGCAGTGGGAGGCTACACCTTC. The chain carries TRBV6-7 and TRBJ1-2; D uncertain. TRBV6-7 is assigned to the ORF class and has an uncertain function. The germline V and J ends were trimmed by 6 bases and 8 bases, with 10 bases remaining between them. The CDR3 length is 11 residues.

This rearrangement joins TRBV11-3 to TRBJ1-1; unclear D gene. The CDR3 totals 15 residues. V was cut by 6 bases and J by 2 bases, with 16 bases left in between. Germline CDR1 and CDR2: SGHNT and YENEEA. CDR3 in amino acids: CASRREGIPNTEAFF. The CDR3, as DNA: TGTGCCAGCAGACGTGAAGGGATTCCTAACACTGAAGCTTTCTTT.

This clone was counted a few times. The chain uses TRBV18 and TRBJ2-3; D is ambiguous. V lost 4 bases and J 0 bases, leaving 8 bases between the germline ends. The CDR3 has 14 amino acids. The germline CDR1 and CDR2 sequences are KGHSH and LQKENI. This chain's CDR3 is CASSQSASTDTQYF. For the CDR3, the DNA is TGTGCCAGCTCACAATCGGCGAGCACAGATACGCAGTATTTT.

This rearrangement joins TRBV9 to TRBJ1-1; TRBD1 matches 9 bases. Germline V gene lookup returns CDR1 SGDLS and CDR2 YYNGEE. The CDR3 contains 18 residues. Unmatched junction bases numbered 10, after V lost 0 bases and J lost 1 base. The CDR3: CASSVGLVQGASNTEAFF. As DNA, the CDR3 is TGTGCCAGCAGCGTAGGTCTGGTACAGGGGGCGTCGAACACTGAAGCTTTCTTT.

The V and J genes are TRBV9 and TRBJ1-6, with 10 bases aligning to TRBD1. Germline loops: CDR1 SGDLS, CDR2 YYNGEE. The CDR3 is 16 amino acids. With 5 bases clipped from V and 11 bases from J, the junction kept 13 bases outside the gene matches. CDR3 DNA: TGTGCCAGCAGGGATACAGGGACAGGGGCTTCGGCACCCCTCCACTTT. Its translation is CASRDTGTGASAPLHF.